Its frequency marks the clone carrying this TCR beta chain as medium-sized (0.01 to 0.1%). Multiplex touch-down PCR amplified TRB using TRB-A and TRB-B pools in one tube. TCRdb reprocessed the multiplex PCR reads and keeps a single row for each CDR3 protein, giving no DNA. The table lists under 4,500 distinct CDR3 sequences. The CDR3 runs 14 residues. CDR1 and CDR2 from the germline V gene are PRHDT and FYEKMQ (reference sequence). TRB amplification used 250 ng of peripheral blood genomic DNA. These data come from a study of T cell clusters in autoimmune cytopenias. This receptor was taken from a human donor with an autoimmune cytopenia or autoimmune hepatitis (not recorded which). The V gene is TRBV13, the J gene TRBJ1-2; TCRdb's D gene call, TRBD1, goes unchecked for lack of DNA. The source material was peripheral blood. CDR3 residues: CASSLGAGVYGYTF.